One and the same sample provided the 5 T cell receptor beta chains below, sequenced in a study of CD8 T cells in Susac syndrome. Random hexamers were used to reverse transcribe the RNA input (about 0.45 to 1 ug). TCRdb called the immunoSEQ multiplex PCR reads again in MiXCR, with one record for every CDR3 protein. The sample shows about 300,000 distinct CDR3 sequences, about 91% of them seen only once. The material sequenced was CD4+ T cells from PBMCs. The receptors come from a human donor with multiple sclerosis.

V and J are TRBV29-1 and TRBJ2-5; D unclear. This CDR3 has 11 residues. Germline V gene data show CDR1 as SQVTM and CDR2 as ANQGSEA. Trimming removed 4 bases at V and 5 bases at J, with 8 bases between. DNA for the CDR3: TGCAGCGTTGGGGTGATTGAGACCCAGTACTTC. This translates into CSVGVIETQYF.

This chain connects TRBV5-1 to TRBJ2-1; D could derive from TRBD1 or TRBD2 (5 bases each). Trimming pared 0 bases from V and 4 bases from J, leaving 14 bases between. Germline CDR1 SGHRS, CDR2 YFSETQ. This CDR3 region has 16 residues. The CDR3 sequence: CASSLELFGGYNEQFF. For the CDR3, the DNA is TGCGCCAGCAGCTTGGAACTATTTGGGGGATACAATGAGCAGTTCTTC.

This chain uses TRBV7-2 with TRBJ1-1, with D unclear. The CDR3 totals 15 residues. Germline V gene lookup returns CDR1 SGHTA and CDR2 FQGNSA. V was pared by 5 bases and J by 0 bases, with 13 bases between. CDR3 in amino acids: CASSLIPRMNTEAFF. CDR3 DNA: TGTGCCAGCAGCCTGATCCCGAGAATGAACACTGAAGCTTTCTTT.

Only a few counts were recorded for this clonotype. The J gene is TRBJ2-5, the V gene TRBV5-4; 7 bases agree with TRBD2. CDR1 is SGHNT and CDR2 is YYREEE in the germline V gene (reference sequence). The CDR3 consists of 13 residues. With V trimmed by 2 bases and J by 3 bases, 1 base remained unmatched. The CDR3 coding sequence is TGTGCCAGCAGCTTTGGGGGGGAAGAGACCCAGTACTTC. As protein: CASSFGGEETQYF. The full variable domain, in which reference TRBV5-4 and TRBJ2-5 provide the parts outside the CDR3, is ETGVTQSPTHLIKTRGQQVTLRCSSQSGHNTVSWYQQALGQGPQFIFQYYREEENGRGNFPPRFSGLQFPNYSSELNVNALELDDSALYLCASSFGGEETQYFGPGTRLLVL.

V usage is TRBV18 and J usage is TRBJ2-7; D might be TRBD1 (6 bases). V gave up 1 base and J gave up 0 bases, with 7 bases separating them. Germline assignment: CDR1 KGHSH and CDR2 LQKENI. CDR3 length: 14 amino acids. The chain's CDR3 is CASSPRDNSYEQYF. The CDR3 coding sequence is TGTGCCAGCTCACCACGGGACAACTCCTACGAGCAGTACTTC.